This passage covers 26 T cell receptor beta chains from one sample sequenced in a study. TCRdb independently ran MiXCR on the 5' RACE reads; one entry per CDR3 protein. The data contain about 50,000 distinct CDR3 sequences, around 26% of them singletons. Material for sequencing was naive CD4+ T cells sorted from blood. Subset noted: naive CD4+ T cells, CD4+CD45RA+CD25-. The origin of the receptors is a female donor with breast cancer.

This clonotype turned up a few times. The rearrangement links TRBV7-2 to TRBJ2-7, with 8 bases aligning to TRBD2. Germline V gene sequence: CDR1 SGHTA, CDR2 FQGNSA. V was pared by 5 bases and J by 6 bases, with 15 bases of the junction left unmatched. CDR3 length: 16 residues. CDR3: CASSPGSSGWVIEQYF. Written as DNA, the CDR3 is TGTGCCAGCAGCCCCGGTTCTAGCGGGTGGGTTATCGAGCAGTACTTC. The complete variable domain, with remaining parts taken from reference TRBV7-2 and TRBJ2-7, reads GAGVSQSPSNKVTEKGKDVELRCDPISGHTALYWYRQSLGQGLEFLIYFQGNSAPDKSGLPSDRFSAERTGGSVSTLTIQRTQQEDSAVYLCASSPGSSGWVIEQYFGPGTRLTVT.

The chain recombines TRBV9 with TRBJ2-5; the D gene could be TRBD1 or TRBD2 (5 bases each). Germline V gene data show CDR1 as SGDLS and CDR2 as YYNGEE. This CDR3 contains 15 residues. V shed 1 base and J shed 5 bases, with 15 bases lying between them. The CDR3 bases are TGTGCCAGCAGCGTAACATCGAGGGGTTGGGAGACCCAGTACTTC. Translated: CASSVTSRGWETQYF.

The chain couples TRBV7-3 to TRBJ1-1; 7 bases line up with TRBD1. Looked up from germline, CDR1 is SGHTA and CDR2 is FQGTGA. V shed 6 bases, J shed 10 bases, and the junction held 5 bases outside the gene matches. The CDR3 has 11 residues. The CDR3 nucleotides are TGTGCCAGCAGTTCAGGGGGGAGAGCTTTCTTT. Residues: CASSSGGRAFF.

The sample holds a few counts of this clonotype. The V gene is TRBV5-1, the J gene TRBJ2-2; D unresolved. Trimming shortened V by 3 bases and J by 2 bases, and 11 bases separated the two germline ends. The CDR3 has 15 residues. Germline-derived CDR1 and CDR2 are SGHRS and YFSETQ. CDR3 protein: CASSWQSINTGELFF. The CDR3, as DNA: TGCGCCAGCAGCTGGCAGTCAATAAACACCGGGGAGCTGTTTTTT.

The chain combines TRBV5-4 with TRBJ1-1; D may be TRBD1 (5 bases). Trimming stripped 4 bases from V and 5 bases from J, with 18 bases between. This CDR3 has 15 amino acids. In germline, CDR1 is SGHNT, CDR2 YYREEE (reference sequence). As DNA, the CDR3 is TGTGCCAGCAGCGTCCCCGGGACGTCGGGGACTGAAGCTTTCTTT. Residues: CASSVPGTSGTEAFF. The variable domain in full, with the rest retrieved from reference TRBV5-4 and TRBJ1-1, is ETGVTQSPTHLIKTRGQQVTLRCSSQSGHNTVSWYQQALGQGPQFIFQYYREEENGRGNFPPRFSGLQFPNYSSELNVNALELDDSALYLCASSVPGTSGTEAFFGQGTRLTVV.

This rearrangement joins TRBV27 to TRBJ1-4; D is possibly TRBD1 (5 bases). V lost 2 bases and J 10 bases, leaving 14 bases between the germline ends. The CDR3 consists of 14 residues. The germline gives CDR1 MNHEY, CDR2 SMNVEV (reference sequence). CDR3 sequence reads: CASSLGSRRGKLFF. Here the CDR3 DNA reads TGTGCCAGCAGTTTAGGAAGCCGGAGGGGAAAACTGTTTTTT.

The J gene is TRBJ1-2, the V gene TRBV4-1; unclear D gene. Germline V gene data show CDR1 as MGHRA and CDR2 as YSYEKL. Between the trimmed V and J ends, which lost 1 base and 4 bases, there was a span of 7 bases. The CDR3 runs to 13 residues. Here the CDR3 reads CASSQGSTYGYTF. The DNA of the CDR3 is TGCGCCAGCAGCCAAGGTTCAACCTATGGCTACACCTTC.

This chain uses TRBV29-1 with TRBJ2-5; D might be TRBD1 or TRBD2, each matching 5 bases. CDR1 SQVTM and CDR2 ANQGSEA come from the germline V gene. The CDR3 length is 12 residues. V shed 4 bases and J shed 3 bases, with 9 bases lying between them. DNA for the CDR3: TGCAGCGTTGTGGGGACGAAAGAGACCCAGTACTTC. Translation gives CSVVGTKETQYF. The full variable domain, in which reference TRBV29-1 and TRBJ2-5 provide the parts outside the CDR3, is SAVISQKPSRDICQRGTSLTIQCQVDSQVTMMFWYRQQPGQSLTLIATANQGSEATYESGFVIDKFPISRPNLTFSTLTVSNMSPEDSSIYLCSVVGTKETQYFGPGTRLLVL.

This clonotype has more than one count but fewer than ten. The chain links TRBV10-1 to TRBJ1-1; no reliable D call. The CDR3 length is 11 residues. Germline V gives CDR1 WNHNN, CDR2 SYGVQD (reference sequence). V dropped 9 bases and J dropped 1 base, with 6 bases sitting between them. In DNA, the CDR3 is TGCGCCAGGGACGGGAACACTGAAGCTTTCTTT. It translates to CARDGNTEAFF.

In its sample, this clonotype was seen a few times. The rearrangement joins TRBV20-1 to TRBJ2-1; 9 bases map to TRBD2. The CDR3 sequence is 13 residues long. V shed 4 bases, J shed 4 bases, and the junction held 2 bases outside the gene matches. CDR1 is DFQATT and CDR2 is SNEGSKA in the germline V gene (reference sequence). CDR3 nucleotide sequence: TGCAGTGCTAAGCGGGAGGTTTACAATGAGCAGTTCTTC. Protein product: CSAKREVYNEQFF.

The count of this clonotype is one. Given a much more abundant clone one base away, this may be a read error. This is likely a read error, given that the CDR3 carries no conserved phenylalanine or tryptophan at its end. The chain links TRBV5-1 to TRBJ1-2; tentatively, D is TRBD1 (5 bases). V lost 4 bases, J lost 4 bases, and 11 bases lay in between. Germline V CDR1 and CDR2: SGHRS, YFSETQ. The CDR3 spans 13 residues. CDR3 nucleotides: TGCGCCAGCAGCCCGACAGACTCCTATGGCTACACCCTC. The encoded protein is CASSPTDSYGYTL.

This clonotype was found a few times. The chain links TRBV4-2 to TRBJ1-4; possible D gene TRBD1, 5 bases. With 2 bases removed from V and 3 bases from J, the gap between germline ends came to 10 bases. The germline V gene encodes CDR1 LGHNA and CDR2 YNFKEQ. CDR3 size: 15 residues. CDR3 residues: CASSQPQGANEKLFF. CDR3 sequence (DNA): TGTGCCAGCAGCCAACCTCAGGGAGCTAATGAAAAACTGTTTTTT.

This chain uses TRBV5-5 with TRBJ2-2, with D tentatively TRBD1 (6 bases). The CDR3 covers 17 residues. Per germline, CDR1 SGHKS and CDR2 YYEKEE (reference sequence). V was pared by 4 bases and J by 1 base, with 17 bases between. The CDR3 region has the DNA TGTGCCAGCAGCATACACCCTGACAGGAAGAACACCGGGGAGCTGTTTTTT. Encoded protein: CASSIHPDRKNTGELFF.

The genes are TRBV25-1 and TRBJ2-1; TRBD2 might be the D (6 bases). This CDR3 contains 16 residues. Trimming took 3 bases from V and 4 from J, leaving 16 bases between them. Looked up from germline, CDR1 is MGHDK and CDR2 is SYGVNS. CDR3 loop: CASSERRGGGYNEQFF. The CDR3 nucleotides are TGTGCCAGCAGTGAGCGTAGGGGTGGGGGGTACAATGAGCAGTTCTTC.

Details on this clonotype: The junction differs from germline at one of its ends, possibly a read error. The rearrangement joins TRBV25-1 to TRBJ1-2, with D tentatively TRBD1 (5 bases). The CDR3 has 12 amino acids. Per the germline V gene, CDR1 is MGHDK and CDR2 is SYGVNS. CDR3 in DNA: TGTGCCAGCAGTGGGGGGTACTATGGCCACACCTTC. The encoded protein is CASSGGYYGHTF.

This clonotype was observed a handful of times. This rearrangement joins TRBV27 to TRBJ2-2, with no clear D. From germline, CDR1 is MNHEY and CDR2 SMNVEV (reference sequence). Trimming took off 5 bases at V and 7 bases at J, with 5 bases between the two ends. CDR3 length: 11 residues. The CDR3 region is CASSRGGELFF. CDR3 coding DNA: TGTGCCAGCAGTCGAGGCGGGGAGCTGTTTTTT.

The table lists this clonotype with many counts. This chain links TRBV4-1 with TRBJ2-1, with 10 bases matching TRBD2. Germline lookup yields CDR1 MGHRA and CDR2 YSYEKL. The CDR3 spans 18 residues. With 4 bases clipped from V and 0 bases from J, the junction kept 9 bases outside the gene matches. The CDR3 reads CASSLSAERGGSYNEQFF. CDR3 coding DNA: TGCGCCAGCAGCCTAAGTGCTGAGCGGGGGGGCTCCTACAATGAGCAGTTCTTC.

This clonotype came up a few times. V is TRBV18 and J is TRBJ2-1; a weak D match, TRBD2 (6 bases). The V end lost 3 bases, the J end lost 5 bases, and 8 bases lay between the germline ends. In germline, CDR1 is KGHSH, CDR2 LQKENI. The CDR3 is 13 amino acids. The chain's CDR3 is CASSPGLNNEQFF. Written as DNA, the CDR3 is TGTGCCAGCTCACCGGGACTTAACAATGAGCAGTTCTTC.

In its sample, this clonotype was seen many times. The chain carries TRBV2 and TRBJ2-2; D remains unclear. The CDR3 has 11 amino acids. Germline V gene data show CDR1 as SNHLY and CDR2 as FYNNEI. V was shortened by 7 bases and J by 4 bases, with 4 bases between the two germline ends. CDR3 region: CASTATGELFF. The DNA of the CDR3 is TGTGCCAGCACGGCCACCGGGGAGCTGTTTTTT.

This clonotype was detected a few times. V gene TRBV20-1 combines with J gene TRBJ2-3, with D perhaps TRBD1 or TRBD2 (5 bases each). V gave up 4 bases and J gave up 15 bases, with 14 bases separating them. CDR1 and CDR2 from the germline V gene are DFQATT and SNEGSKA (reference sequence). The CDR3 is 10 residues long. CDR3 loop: CSAILGTRYF. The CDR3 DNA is TGCAGTGCTATCCTCGGGACGAGATATTTT.

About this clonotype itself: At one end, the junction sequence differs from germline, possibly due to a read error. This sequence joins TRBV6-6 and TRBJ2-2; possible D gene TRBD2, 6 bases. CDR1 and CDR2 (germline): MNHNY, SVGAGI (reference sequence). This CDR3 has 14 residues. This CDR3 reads CASTSSAATGGLFF. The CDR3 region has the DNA TGTGCCAGCACTTCTAGCGCCGCCACCGGGGGGCTGTTTTTT.

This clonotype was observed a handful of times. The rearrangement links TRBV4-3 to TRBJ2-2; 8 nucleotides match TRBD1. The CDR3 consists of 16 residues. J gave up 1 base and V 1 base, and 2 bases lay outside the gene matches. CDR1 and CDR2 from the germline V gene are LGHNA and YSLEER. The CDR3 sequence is CASSQAGTGNTGELFF. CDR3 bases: TGCGCCAGCAGCCAAGCTGGGACAGGGAACACCGGGGAGCTGTTTTTT.

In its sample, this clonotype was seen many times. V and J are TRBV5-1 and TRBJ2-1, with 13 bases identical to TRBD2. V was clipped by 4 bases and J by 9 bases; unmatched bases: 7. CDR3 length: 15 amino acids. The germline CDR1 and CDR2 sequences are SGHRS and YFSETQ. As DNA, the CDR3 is TGCGCCAGCAGCCCCACTAGCGGGAGGGCCGTTGAGCAGTTCTTC. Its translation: CASSPTSGRAVEQFF.

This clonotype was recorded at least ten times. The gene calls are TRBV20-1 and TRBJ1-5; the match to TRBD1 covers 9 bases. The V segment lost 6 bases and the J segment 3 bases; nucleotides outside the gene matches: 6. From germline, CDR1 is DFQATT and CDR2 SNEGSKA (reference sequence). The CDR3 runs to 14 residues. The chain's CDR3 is CSAEGTGINQPQHF. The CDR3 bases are TGCAGTGCAGAAGGGACAGGGATCAATCAGCCCCAGCATTTT.

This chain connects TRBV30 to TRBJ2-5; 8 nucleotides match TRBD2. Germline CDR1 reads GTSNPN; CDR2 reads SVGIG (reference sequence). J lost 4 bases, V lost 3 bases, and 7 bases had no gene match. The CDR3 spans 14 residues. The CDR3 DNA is TGTGCCTGGAGGACGGGAGGGCCGAGAGAGACCCAGTACTTC. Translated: CAWRTGGPRETQYF.

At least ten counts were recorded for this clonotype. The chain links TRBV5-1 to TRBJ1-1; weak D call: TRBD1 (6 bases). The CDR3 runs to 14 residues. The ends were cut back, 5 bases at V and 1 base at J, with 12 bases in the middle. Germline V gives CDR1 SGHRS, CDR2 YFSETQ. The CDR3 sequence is CASRVGRGNTEAFF. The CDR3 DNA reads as TGCGCCAGCAGAGTTGGCAGGGGGAACACTGAAGCTTTCTTT.